A selection of T cell receptor beta chains follows, all from one sample in a study of cytotoxic CD8 clonotypes in ibrutinib-treated CLL. Sequencing used immunoSEQ multiplex PCR; TCRdb keeps in-frame clones, though not all of them. The sample includes 15,000 to 20,000 clones, about 64% of them seen just once. The specimen was PBMCs, collected after 12 months of ibrutinib treatment. These receptors all come from a human donor with chronic lymphocytic leukemia. Both conserved end residues are part of each CDR3. The D gene is left open where the match is weak. Rows give clone size only sometimes, using once, few, many, or a class for an expanded clone.

clone size	D gene	V gene	J gene	CDR3 DNA	CDR3 protein
NA	TRBD1	TRBV9	TRBJ1-4	TGTGCCAGCAGCCCCCAGGGGGCGCCGGATGAAAAACTGTTTTTT	CASSPQGAPDEKLFF
NA	TRBD1	TRBV5-4	TRBJ1-2	TGTGCCAGCAGCAGAAACAGGGGGCGCTACACCTTC	CASSRNRGRYTF
NA	TRBD2	TRBV29-1	TRBJ2-5	TGCAGCGTTCCCCCCCCAGCGGGAGTGGAGACCCAGTACTTC	CSVPPPAGVETQYF
NA	TRBD1	TRBV29-1	TRBJ2-6	TGCAGCGCCCTGGAACAGGGGGCCGCTGGGGCCAACGTCCTGACTTTC	CSALEQGAAGANVLTF
few	TRBD2	TRBV12-5	TRBJ2-1	TGTGCTAGTGGATCAACTAGGACTAGCGGGGGCTCCTACAATGAGCAGTTCTTC	CASGSTRTSGGSYNEQFF
NA	TRBD2	TRBV27	TRBJ2-1	TGTGCCAGCAGTGCCTCACTAGCGGGAGCTAAGAATGAGCAGTTCTTC	CASSASLAGAKNEQFF
NA	TRBD1	TRBV18	TRBJ2-1	TGTGCCAGCTCCCCAGGGGGAGTTAGGAAGAATGAGCAGTTCTTC	CASSPGGVRKNEQFF
NA	TRBD1	TRBV28	TRBJ2-7	TGTGCCAGCAGTGCTAGTAAACAGGGGGCGACCTTTCCCGAGCAGTACTTC	CASSASKQGATFPEQYF
NA	NA	TRBV2	TRBJ1-5	TGTGCCAGCAAGCTTGAGGTCGGGGGAAATCAGCCCCAGCATTTT	CASKLEVGGNQPQHF
NA	NA	TRBV5-1	TRBJ2-7	TGCGCCAGCAGCCTGTGGACGGACTACGAGCAGTACTTC	CASSLWTDYEQYF
NA	NA	TRBV7-8	TRBJ2-6	TGTGCCAGCAGCTTAGCGCTAAGAGTCGTGGACTCTGGGGCCAACGTCCTGACTTTC	CASSLALRVVDSGANVLTF
NA	NA	TRBV9	TRBJ2-7	TGTGCCAGCAGCGTTGGCCTAATCTCTTCCTACGAGCAGTACTTC	CASSVGLISSYEQYF
NA	NA	TRBV6-1	TRBJ2-2	TGTGCCAGCAGTGTTTTGACAGATGCCGGGGAGCTGTTTTTT	CASSVLTDAGELFF
NA	NA	TRBV28	TRBJ1-2	TGTGCCAGCAGATCCCGGGGTCGAGAGATAGAGGGCTACACCTTC	CASRSRGREIEGYTF
few	NA	TRBV6-6	TRBJ1-2	TGTGCCAGCAGTAGAAACCCTGGACAGAATGGCTACACCTTC	CASSRNPGQNGYTF
NA	NA	TRBV19	TRBJ1-4	TGTGCCAGTAGAGGGGGAGCTACTAATGAAAAACTGTTTTTT	CASRGGATNEKLFF
NA	TRBD1	TRBV2	TRBJ2-3	TGTGCCAGCAGTGGACAGGGGGGTGCAGATACGCAGTATTTT	CASSGQGGADTQYF
NA	TRBD1	TRBV28	TRBJ1-2	TGTGCCAGCATTTTATCAGGGGGTTCTGACTATGGCTACACCTTC	CASILSGGSDYGYTF
NA	NA	TRBV19	TRBJ1-4	TGTGCCAGTAGTAGACTCCGGGACCAAAATGAAAAACTGTTTTTT	CASSRLRDQNEKLFF
NA	NA	TRBV4-1	TRBJ1-5	TGCGCCAGCAGCCAAGTTGCGGTTCGGGTCCATCAGCCCCAGCATTTT	CASSQVAVRVHQPQHF
NA	NA	TRBV9	TRBJ2-3	TGTGCCAGCAGCGCCGGGTCTGGCCCAGATACGCAGTATTTT	CASSAGSGPDTQYF
NA	NA	TRBV28	TRBJ2-1	TGTGCCAGCACGCGGCAAAGCTCCTACAATGAGCAGTTCTTC	CASTRQSSYNEQFF
NA	TRBD2	TRBV5-1	TRBJ2-5	TGCGCCAGCGACCTTGGACTAGCGGGAGGGTTAGAGACCCAGTACTTC	CASDLGLAGGLETQYF
NA	TRBD1	TRBV7-9	TRBJ1-4	TGTGCCAGCAGTACGCGGGACAGGGGATTTGAAAAACTGTTTTTT	CASSTRDRGFEKLFF
NA	NA	TRBV2	TRBJ2-3	TGTGCCAGCAGTGAGGGTTATAGTAATGGAGATACGCAGTATTTT	CASSEGYSNGDTQYF
NA	NA	TRBV10-1	TRBJ2-1	TGCGCCAGCAACTCGGACGGGATGTCCTACAATGAGCAGTTCTTC	CASNSDGMSYNEQFF
NA	NA	TRBV18	TRBJ2-1	TGTGCCAGCTCACCGGACAGAACTAGCAATGAGCAGTTCTTC	CASSPDRTSNEQFF
NA	TRBD2	TRBV10-2	TRBJ2-7	TGCGCCAGCTCTAGCGGGAGCTCCTACGAGCAGTACTTC	CASSSGSSYEQYF
NA	NA	TRBV7-9	TRBJ2-3	TGTGCCAGCAGCTTAGTGGGGATTCGGAGCACAGATACGCAGTATTTT	CASSLVGIRSTDTQYF
few	NA	TRBV11-3	TRBJ2-2	TGTGCCAGCAGCTTATCCGGGGACACCGGGGAGCTGTTTTTT	CASSLSGDTGELFF
NA	TRBD1	TRBV28	TRBJ1-1	TGTGCCAGCAGTGATCACAGGGGGGTCGACACTGAAGCTTTCTTT	CASSDHRGVDTEAFF
NA	NA	TRBV5-1	TRBJ1-2	TGCGCCAGCAGCTTGTCAGGAGTGAGCTATGGCTACACCTTC	CASSLSGVSYGYTF
NA	TRBD1	TRBV28	TRBJ2-7	TGTGCCAGCACCGCAGTGTGGGACAGCACTAGGGAGCAGTACTTC	CASTAVWDSTREQYF
NA	TRBD2	TRBV15	TRBJ2-3	TGTGCCACCAGCAGAGATCGGCTAGCGGGCACAGATACGCAGTATTTT	CATSRDRLAGTDTQYF
once	TRBD1	TRBV7-8	TRBJ1-5	TGTGCCAGCAGCCAGGACAGGGGGGATCCCCAGCATTTT	CASSQDRGDPQHF
once	NA	TRBV10-3	TRBJ1-4	TGTGCCATCAGTGAGTCGAATCCGCAGAATGAAAAACTGTTTTTT	CAISESNPQNEKLFF
NA	TRBD2	TRBV29-1	TRBJ2-1	TGCAGCGTTGAAATATCGGGCCGTGGGGTAGCGGGATCCTATGAGCAGTTCTTC	CSVEISGRGVAGSYEQFF
NA	TRBD2	TRBV5-4	TRBJ2-3	TGTGCCAGCAGCCCCTGGATAGCGGGAGGGACAGATACGCAGTATTTT	CASSPWIAGGTDTQYF
few	NA	TRBV5-5	TRBJ2-5	TGTGCCAGCGTTGGGGGTTTTCAAGAGACCCAGTACTTC	CASVGGFQETQYF